In its sample, the clone carrying this T cell receptor (beta chain) was seen once. The data are from a study of blood T cell repertoires in COVID-19. Study as a whole: Acute-phase and convalescent COVID-19 samples originated in the United States, Italy and Spain. The cDNA or gDNA used as material had been derived from T cells, B-cell-depleted T cells, or PBMCs.

CDR3 length: 15 residues. Trimming at V came to 2 bases and at J to 2 bases, leaving 3 bases not matched to a gene. CDR1 MNHEY and CDR2 SVGAGI come from the germline V gene. The authors' processing: Estimated nucleated cell counts came from reference gene primer amplification. The data were produced by immunoSEQ multiplex PCR, yet TCRdb's version contains in-frame clones alone and is incomplete. The D gene and trimming were derived from the DNA, and the V and J assignments and clone size from that table. The sample has hundreds of thousands of clones; roughly 80% are singletons. This clonotype originated in an elderly man with acute or convalescent COVID-19. V usage is TRBV6-5 and J usage is TRBJ1-2, with 9 positions matching TRBD1. The sample was peripheral blood. The CDR3 DNA is TGTGCCAGCAGTTACGGACAGGGGAAGAACTATGGCTACACCTTC. Translated: CASSYGQGKNYGYTF.